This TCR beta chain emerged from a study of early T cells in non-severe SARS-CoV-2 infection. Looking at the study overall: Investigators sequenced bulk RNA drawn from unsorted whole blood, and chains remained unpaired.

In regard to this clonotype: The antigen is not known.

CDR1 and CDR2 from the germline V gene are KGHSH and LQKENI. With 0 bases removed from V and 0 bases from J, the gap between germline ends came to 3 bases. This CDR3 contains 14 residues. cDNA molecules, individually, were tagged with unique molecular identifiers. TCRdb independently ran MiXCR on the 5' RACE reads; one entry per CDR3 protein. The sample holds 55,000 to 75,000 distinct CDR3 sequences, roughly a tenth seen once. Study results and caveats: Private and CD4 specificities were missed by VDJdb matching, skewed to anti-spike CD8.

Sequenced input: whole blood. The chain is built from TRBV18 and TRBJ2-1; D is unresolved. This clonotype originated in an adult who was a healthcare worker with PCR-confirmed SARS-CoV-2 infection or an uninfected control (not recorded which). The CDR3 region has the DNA TGTGCCAGCTCACCACCGAGCTCCTACAATGAGCAGTTCTTC. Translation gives CASSPPSSYNEQFF.